This TCR beta chain is drawn from a study of blood T cell repertoires in COVID-19. Overall study context: Material from acute and convalescent COVID-19 was sourced from the United States, Italy and Spain. From T cells, B-cell-depleted T cells, or PBMCs came the material, which was cDNA or gDNA.

The germline V and J ends were trimmed by 4 bases and 4 bases, with 8 bases remaining between them. Looked up from germline, CDR1 is LGHDT and CDR2 is YNNKEL (reference sequence). The CDR3 is 14 residues long. In the original workflow: Nucleated cell number was recorded as an estimate derived from reference gene primer amplification. Using immunoSEQ multiplex PCR, the repertoire was profiled, and TCRdb retains in-frame clones only, with some absent. V and J calls and clone size are as listed in that table; D and trimming were resolved from the DNA. The sample shows some 38,000 clones, around four fifths of them seen only once. One Seattle source followed patients from active infection through their disease course. This clone was observed once. Other DNA sequences in the same sample also yield this CDR3.

The receptor was derived from a man aged 55 to 70 with COVID-19, enrolled during active disease. The chain carries TRBV3-1 (or the pseudogene TRBV3-2) and TRBJ1-6, with D possibly TRBD1 on 6 matching bases. Input material: peripheral blood. The CDR3 DNA sequence: TGTGCCAGCAGCCCCGACAGGTATAATTCACCCCTCCACTTT. Translation: CASSPDRYNSPLHF.